This TCR beta chain was captured in a study of T cells after yellow fever vaccination. TCRdb independently ran MiXCR on the 5' RACE reads; one entry per CDR3 protein. The data show over 100,000 distinct CDR3 sequences, with more than 7.5% seen just once and 25% held by the top ten. There are many counts of this clonotype. Sequences were derived from CD8+ T cells sorted from PBMCs, sampled 45 days after the yellow fever booster vaccination. The sequence was obtained from a man younger than 45 who received the YFV17D yellow fever vaccine.

The CDR3 region is CASSPGWETQYF. CDR3 in DNA: TGTGCCAGCAGTCCAGGGTGGGAGACCCAGTACTTC. The rearrangement links TRBV12-3 or TRBV12-4 to TRBJ2-5; TRBD1 is a possible D gene (5 bases). CDR3 length equals 12 residues. V was pared by 5 bases and J by 5 bases, with 9 bases between.